The rows below give T cell receptor beta chains drawn from one sample of a study of blood T cell repertoires in COVID-19. TCRdb's copy holds only in-frame clones and misses some; the assay was immunoSEQ multiplex PCR. Of about 370,000 clones in the sample, 70% to 90% are singletons; the top ten hold approximately 3%. The sequenced sample was peripheral blood. Receptors originate from a young woman with COVID-19, enrolled during active disease. The CDR3 runs from the conserved cysteine through the conserved F or W. D genes are given only for firm matches. Clone sizes are given selectively: once, few, many, or a class where the clone is expanded.

>15|once|TRBJ1-1|TRBD1|TRBV5-1
TGCGCCAGCAGCCCGGAGGGACAGCCGAACACTGAAGCTTTCTTT
CASSPEGQPNTEAFF
>15|.|TRBJ1-1|.|TRBV6-2/TRBV6-3
TGTGCCAGCAGTTATGACAGACGTTTGAACACTGAAGCTTTCTTT
CASSYDRRLNTEAFF
>15|.|TRBJ1-5|TRBD1|TRBV19
TGTGCCAGTAGTCACGTACAGGGGGCAAAACAGCCCCAGCATTTT
CASSHVQGAKQPQHF
>15|once|TRBJ1-4|TRBD1|TRBV18
TGTGCCAGCTCACCCGGGGACAGGGCCACTGAAAAACTGTTTTTT
CASSPGDRATEKLFF
>15|.|TRBJ1-4|TRBD1|TRBV9
TGTGCCAGCAGCGGAGGGACAGTCCTTAATGAAAAACTGTTTTTT
CASSGGTVLNEKLFF
>15|.|TRBJ2-3|TRBD2|TRBV11-2
TGTGCCAGCAGCTCTTCGGGGGGGGCTGCAGATACGCAGTATTTT
CASSSSGGAADTQYF
>17|.|TRBJ2-3|TRBD2|TRBV27
TGTGCCAGCAGTACCCGACTAGCGGGGTTAGGTACAGATACGCAGTATTTT
CASSTRLAGLGTDTQYF
>15|once|TRBJ2-1|TRBD1|TRBV24-1
TGTGCCACCAGAGACACCGGGACAGCAGACAATGAGCAGTTCTTC
CATRDTGTADNEQFF
>16|.|TRBJ1-2|TRBD1|TRBV5-3
TGTGCCAGAAGCTTGGACAGGGGGCTAGGAAACTATGGCTACACCTTC
CARSLDRGLGNYGYTF
>15|.|TRBJ1-1|.|TRBV2
TGTGCCAGTTCGATGAGACAGGAACTGTACTCCGGAGCTTTCTTT
CASSMRQELYSGAFF
>16|.|TRBJ2-5|TRBD2|TRBV6-6
TGTGCCAGCAGTTACCCAGGACTAGCGGGAGAAGAGACCCAGTACTTC
CASSYPGLAGEETQYF
>16|.|TRBJ1-3|.|TRBV6-6
TGTGCCAGCAGCCTAGGACAGACAAGCTCTGGAAACACCATATATTTT
CASSLGQTSSGNTIYF
>15|.|TRBJ2-7|TRBD2|TRBV4-3
TGCGCCAGCAGCCAAGGTAGGACTAGTTTCCACGAGCAGTACTTC
CASSQGRTSFHEQYF
>16|.|TRBJ1-6|TRBD1|TRBV28
TGTGCCAGCATTCACCCGGGACAGGGGAGTGGATCACCCCTCCACTTT
CASIHPGQGSGSPLHF
>16|.|TRBJ2-3|TRBD2|TRBV5-6
TGTGCCAGCAGTTTACTAGCGGGGGTAAGCACAGATACGCAGTATTTT
CASSLLAGVSTDTQYF
>16|.|TRBJ2-7|TRBD2|TRBV4-1
TGCGCCAGCAGCCACCGAGCGACTAGCGGGGTGGGCGAGCAGTACTTC
CASSHRATSGVGEQYF
>14|.|TRBJ2-2|.|TRBV7-2
TGTGCCAGCAACCCGGGTCCCCGAGCCGGGGAGCTGTTTTTT
CASNPGPRAGELFF
>16|.|TRBJ2-1|TRBD2|TRBV18
TGTGCCAGCTCAGCGTGGCAGCGGGAGGGCCGAGATGAGCAGTTCTTC
CASSAWQREGRDEQFF
>13|few|TRBJ1-1|.|TRBV6-2/TRBV6-3
TGTGCCAGCAGTTACACAGAGAGCACTGAAGCTTTCTTT
CASSYTESTEAFF
>13|.|TRBJ1-2|.|TRBV6-5
TGTGCCAGCAGTTACTTACAGGGCTATGGCTACACCTTC
CASSYLQGYGYTF
>21|.|TRBJ2-1|.|TRBV4-2
TGTGCCAGCAGCCCCACGAGGGGCGGACTAACCTTCCATGCCGGCGGGGATGAGCAGTTCTTC
CASSPTRGGLTFHAGGDEQFF
>17|.|TRBJ2-1|.|TRBV18
TGTGCCAGCTCACCAAAGGGGAGGGGGTACTCCTACAATGAGCAGTTCTTC
CASSPKGRGYSYNEQFF
>17|.|TRBJ1-4|.|TRBV5-1
TGCGCCAGCAGCCCGGAGGGCAGGGTTGGCACTAATGAAAAACTGTTTTTT
CASSPEGRVGTNEKLFF
>18|.|TRBJ2-2|TRBD2|TRBV6-2/TRBV6-3
TGTGCCAGCAGTTACTCGCGTAACGGCGGGGGATTCGGCGGGGAGCTGTTTTTT
CASSYSRNGGGFGGELFF
>17|once|TRBJ2-5|.|TRBV6-2/TRBV6-3
TGTGCCAGCAGTAGGCTGCGACTAGTAAAGGGTCAAGAGACCCAGTACTTC
CASSRLRLVKGQETQYF
>13|.|TRBJ1-1|TRBD1|TRBV5-1
TGCGCCAGCAGCCTGGGACAGTACAATGAAGCTTTCTTT
CASSLGQYNEAFF
>13|.|TRBJ2-3|.|TRBV7-2
TGTGCCAGCAGCGGGGACATCACAGATACGCAGTATTTT
CASSGDITDTQYF
>14|.|TRBJ1-3|.|TRBV4-3
TGCGCCAGCAGCCAAGATTATCGGGGAAACACCATATATTTT
CASSQDYRGNTIYF
>15|.|TRBJ2-3|TRBD2|TRBV2
TGTGCCAGCAGGCGACTAGCGGGAGCGGGAGATACGCAGTATTTT
CASRRLAGAGDTQYF
>17|.|TRBJ2-7|.|TRBV7-9
TGTGCCAGCAGCCCCGCGGGGACCTATACCCCTCACTACGAGCAGTACTTC
CASSPAGTYTPHYEQYF
>15|.|TRBJ1-6|TRBD1|TRBV6-2/TRBV6-3
TGTGCCAGCAGTTACGACGCAGGGGGTTATTCACCCCTCCACTTT
CASSYDAGGYSPLHF
>13|.|TRBJ2-1|TRBD1|TRBV28
TGTGCCAGCAGATGGACAGGGAACAATGAGCAGTTCTTC
CASRWTGNNEQFF
>13|.|TRBJ1-4|TRBD1|TRBV6-5
TGTGCCAGTCACAGGGGAGAGGGTGAAAAACTGTTTTTT
CASHRGEGEKLFF
>14|.|TRBJ2-7|TRBD1|TRBV2
TGTGCCAGCAGTTCGGACAGGCGCTCCTACGAGCAGTACTTC
CASSSDRRSYEQYF
>15|.|TRBJ1-1|.|TRBV5-4
TGTGCCAGCAGCTTAAGTATCTATATCCCCACTGAAGCTTTCTTT
CASSLSIYIPTEAFF
>14|.|TRBJ1-1|.|TRBV11-3
TGTGCCAGCAGCTTCCACAGGGCCTCGGCTGAAGCTTTCTTT
CASSFHRASAEAFF
>13|.|TRBJ1-6|.|TRBV27
TGTGCCAGCAGCCCCGCGGCTCATTCACCCCTCCACTTT
CASSPAAHSPLHF
>16|.|TRBJ2-3|TRBD2|TRBV6-4
TGTGCCAGCAGTGACTCGCCAGCGGGGGGCCCCGATACGCAGTATTTT
CASSDSPAGGPDTQYF
>13|.|TRBJ2-7|.|TRBV6-5
TGTGCCAGTTCGTCGACAGGCGTAACCGAGCAGTACTTC
CASSSTGVTEQYF
>11|.|TRBJ2-3|.|TRBV3-1/TRBV3-2
TGTGCCAGCAGCCTGAGGGATACGCAGTATTTT
CASSLRDTQYF
>17|.|TRBJ2-3|TRBD2|TRBV19
TGTGCCAGTAGTATCGGAACGGGAGGGGCTGGCACAGATACGCAGTATTTT
CASSIGTGGAGTDTQYF
>14|once|TRBJ1-2|.|TRBV11-2
TGTGCCAGCAGCGCAAAGGGACTCGGCGGTGGCTACACCTTC
CASSAKGLGGGYTF
>15|.|TRBJ2-2|TRBD2|TRBV25-1
TGTGCCAGCAGTGATCGTCTAGCGGGAACCGGGGAGCTGTTTTTT
CASSDRLAGTGELFF
>13|.|TRBJ1-6|TRBD1|TRBV2
TGTGCCAGCCGGACAGGACTAAATTCACCCCTCCACTTT
CASRTGLNSPLHF
>16|.|TRBJ2-1|TRBD1|TRBV19
TGTGCCAGTACTTGGACAGGCGAGAGCTCCTACAATGAGCAGTTCTTC
CASTWTGESSYNEQFF
>13|.|TRBJ1-1|.|TRBV5-5
TGTGCCAGCAGCTTCGCAGTGAACACTGAAGCTTTCTTT
CASSFAVNTEAFF
>15|.|TRBJ1-5|TRBD1|TRBV7-2
TGTGCCAGCAGCGGCCAGGGGGCAAGCAATCAGCCCCAGCATTTT
CASSGQGASNQPQHF
>14|.|TRBJ1-3|.|TRBV19
TGTGCCAGTAGCTCAATCCAGACAGGAAACACCATATATTTT
CASSSIQTGNTIYF
>15|.|TRBJ1-2|.|TRBV5-4
TGTGCCAGCAGCTTGGGGGCCAGGGGTCCTTATGGCTACACCTTC
CASSLGARGPYGYTF
>13|once|TRBJ2-1|.|TRBV19
TGTGCCAGTAGTATAGCAACAGCCAATGAGCAGTTCTTC
CASSIATANEQFF